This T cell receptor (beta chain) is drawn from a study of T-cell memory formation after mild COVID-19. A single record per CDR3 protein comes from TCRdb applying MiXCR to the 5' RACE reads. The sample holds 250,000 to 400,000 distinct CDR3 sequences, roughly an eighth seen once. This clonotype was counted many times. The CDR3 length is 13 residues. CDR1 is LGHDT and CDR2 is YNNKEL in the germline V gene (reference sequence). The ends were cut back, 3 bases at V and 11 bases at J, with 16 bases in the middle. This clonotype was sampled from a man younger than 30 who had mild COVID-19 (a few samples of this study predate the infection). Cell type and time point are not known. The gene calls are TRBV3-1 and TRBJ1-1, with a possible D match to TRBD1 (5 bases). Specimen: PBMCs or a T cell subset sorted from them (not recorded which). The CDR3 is CASSQETAREAFF. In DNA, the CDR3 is TGTGCCAGCAGCCAGGAGACAGCCAGGGAGGCTTTCTTT.